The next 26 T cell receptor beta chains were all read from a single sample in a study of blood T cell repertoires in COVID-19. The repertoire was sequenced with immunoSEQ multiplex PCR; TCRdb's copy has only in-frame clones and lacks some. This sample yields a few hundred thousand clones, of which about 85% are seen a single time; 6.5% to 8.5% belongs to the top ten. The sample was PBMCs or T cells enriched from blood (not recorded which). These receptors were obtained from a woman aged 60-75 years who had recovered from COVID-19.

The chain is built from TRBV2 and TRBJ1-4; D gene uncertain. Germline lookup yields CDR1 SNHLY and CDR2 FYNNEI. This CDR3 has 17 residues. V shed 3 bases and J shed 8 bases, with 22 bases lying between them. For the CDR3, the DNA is TGTGCCAGCAGTGACGATCTCCCAGGCAGGTTTCTGGAAAAACTGTTTTTT. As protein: CASSDDLPGRFLEKLFF.

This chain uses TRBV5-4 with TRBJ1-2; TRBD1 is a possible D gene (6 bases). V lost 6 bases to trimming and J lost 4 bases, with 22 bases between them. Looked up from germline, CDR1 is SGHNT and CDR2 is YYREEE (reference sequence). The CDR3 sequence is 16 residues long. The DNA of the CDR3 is TGTGCCAGCAAGACGGGACACGGGTCATCTAGCTATGGCTACACCTTC. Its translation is CASKTGHGSSSYGYTF.

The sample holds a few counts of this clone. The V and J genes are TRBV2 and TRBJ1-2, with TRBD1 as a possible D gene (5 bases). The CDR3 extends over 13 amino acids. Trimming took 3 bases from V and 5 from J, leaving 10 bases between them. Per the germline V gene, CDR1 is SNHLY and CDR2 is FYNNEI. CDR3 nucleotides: TGTGCCAGCAGTGAGGGGGGTCGGTATGGCTACACCTTC. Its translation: CASSEGGRYGYTF.

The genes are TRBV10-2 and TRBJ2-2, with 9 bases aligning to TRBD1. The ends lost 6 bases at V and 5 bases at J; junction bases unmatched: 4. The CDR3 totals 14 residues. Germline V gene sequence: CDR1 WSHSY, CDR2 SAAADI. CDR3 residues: CASSRQGVTGELFF. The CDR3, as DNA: TGCGCCAGCAGCAGACAGGGGGTAACCGGGGAGCTGTTTTTT.

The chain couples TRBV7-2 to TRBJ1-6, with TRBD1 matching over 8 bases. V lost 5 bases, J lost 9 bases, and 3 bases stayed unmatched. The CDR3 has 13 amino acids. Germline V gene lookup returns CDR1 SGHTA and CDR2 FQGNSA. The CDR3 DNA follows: TGTGCCAGCAGCCCGGACAGGGTTTCACCCCTCCACTTT. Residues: CASSPDRVSPLHF.

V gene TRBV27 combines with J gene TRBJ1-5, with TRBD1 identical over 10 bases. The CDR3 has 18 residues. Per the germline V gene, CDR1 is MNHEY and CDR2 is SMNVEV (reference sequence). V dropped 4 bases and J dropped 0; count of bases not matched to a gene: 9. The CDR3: CASSSLDWTGGSNQPQHF. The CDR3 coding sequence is TGTGCCAGCAGTTCTCTCGATTGGACAGGGGGTAGCAATCAGCCCCAGCATTTT.

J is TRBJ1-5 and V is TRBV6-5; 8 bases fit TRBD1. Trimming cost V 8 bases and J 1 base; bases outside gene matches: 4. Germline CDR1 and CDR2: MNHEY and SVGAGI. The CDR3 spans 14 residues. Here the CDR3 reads CASDRGVSNQPQHF. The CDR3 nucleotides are TGTGCCAGCGACAGGGGTGTGAGCAATCAGCCCCAGCATTTT.

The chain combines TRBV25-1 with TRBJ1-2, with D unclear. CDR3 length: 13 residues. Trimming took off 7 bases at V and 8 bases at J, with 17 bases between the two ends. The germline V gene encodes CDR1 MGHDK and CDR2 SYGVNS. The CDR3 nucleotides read TGTGCCAGCAATCCCGGCGGGGATGGGGGCTACACCTTC. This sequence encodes CASNPGGDGGYTF.

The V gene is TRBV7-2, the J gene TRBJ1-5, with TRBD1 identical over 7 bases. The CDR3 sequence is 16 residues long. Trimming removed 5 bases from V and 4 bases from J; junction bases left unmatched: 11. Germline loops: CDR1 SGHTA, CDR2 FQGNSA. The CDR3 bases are TGTGCCAGCAGCCGGGGTACGACAGGGTGGAATCAGCCCCAGCATTTT. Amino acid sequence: CASSRGTTGWNQPQHF.

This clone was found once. The CDR3 protein is CASSARQETQYF. CDR3 nucleotide sequence: TGTGCCAGCTCAGCCAGACAAGAGACCCAGTACTTC. The chain recombines TRBV18 with TRBJ2-5; the D is unclear. The CDR3 is 12 residues long. CDR1 is KGHSH, CDR2 LQKENI, per germline. With 5 bases removed from V and 2 bases from J, the gap between germline ends came to 6 bases.

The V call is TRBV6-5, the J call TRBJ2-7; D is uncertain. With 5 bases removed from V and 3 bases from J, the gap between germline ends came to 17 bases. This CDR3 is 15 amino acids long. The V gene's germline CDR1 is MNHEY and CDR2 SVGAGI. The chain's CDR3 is CASSPLDPTFYEQYF. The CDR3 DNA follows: TGTGCCAGCAGTCCCCTTGATCCGACTTTCTACGAGCAGTACTTC.

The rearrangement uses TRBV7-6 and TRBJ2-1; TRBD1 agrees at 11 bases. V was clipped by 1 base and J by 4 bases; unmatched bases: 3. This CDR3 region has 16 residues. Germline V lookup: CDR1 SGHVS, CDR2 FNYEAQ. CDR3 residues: CASSLGGTGGYNEQFF. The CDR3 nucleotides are TGTGCCAGCAGCTTAGGGGGGACAGGGGGTTACAATGAGCAGTTCTTC.

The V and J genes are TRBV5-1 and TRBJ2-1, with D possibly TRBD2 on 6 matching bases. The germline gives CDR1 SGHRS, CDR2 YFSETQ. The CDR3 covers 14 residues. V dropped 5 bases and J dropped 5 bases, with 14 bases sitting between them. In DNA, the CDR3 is TGCGCCAGCAGAAAGGAGGGAAGAGACAATGAGCAGTTCTTC. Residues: CASRKEGRDNEQFF.

The CDR3 bases are TGTGCCAGCAGTCCACGGACAGGGCTCTCTGAAGCTTTCTTT. Its translation is CASSPRTGLSEAFF. This rearrangement joins TRBV2 to TRBJ1-1; 8 bases match TRBD1. The CDR3 has 14 residues. Per germline, CDR1 SNHLY and CDR2 FYNNEI. With 5 bases clipped from V and 6 bases from J, the junction kept 8 bases outside the gene matches.

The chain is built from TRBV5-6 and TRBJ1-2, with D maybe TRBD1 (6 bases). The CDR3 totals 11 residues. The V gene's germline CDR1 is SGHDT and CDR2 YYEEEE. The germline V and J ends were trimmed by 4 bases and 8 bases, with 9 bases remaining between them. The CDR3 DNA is TGTGCCAGCAGCACGGACAGCGGCTACACCTTC. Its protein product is CASSTDSGYTF.

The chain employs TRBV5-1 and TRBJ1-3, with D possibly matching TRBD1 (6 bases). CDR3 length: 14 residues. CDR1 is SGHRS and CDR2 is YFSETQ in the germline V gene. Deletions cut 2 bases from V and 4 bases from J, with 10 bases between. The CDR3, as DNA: TGCGCCAGCAGCTTACAGGGAGTGGGAAACACCATATATTTT. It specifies CASSLQGVGNTIYF.

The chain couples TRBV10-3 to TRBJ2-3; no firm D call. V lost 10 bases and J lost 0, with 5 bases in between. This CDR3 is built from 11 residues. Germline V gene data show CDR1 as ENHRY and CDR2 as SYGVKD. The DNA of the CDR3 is TGTGCCACCTACAGCACAGATACGCAGTATTTT. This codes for CATYSTDTQYF.

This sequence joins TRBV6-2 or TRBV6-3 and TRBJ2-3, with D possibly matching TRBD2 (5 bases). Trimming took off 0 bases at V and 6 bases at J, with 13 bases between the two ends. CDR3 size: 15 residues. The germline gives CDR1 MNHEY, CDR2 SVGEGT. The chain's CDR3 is CASSYSRVATDTQYF. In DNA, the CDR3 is TGTGCCAGCAGTTACTCGCGAGTAGCGACGGATACGCAGTATTTT.

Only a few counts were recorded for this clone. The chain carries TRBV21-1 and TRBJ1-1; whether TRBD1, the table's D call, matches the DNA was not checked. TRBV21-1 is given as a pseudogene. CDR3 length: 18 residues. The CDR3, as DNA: TGTGCCAGCAGCCCTCAGGACAGGGGCCAGCTTATGAACACTGAAGCTTTCTTT. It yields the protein CASSPQDRGQLMNTEAFF.

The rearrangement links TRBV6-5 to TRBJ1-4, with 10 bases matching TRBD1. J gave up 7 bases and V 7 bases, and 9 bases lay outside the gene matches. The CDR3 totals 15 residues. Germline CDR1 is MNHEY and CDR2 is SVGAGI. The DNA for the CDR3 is TGTGCCAGCAAACTGACAGGGGGCTTTGTTGAAAAACTGTTTTTT. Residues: CASKLTGGFVEKLFF.

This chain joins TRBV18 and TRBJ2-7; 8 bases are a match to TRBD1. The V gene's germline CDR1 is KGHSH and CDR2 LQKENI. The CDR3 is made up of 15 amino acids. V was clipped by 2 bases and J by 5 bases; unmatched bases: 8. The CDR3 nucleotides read TGTGCCAGCTCACCATCGCGGACAGGGACGGACGAGCAGTACTTC. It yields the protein CASSPSRTGTDEQYF.

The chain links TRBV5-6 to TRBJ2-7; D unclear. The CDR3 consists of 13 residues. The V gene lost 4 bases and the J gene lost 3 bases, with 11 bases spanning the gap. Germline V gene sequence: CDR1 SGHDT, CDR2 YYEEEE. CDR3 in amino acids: CASSRVPGYEQYF. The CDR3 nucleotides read TGTGCCAGCAGCCGCGTCCCTGGCTACGAGCAGTACTTC.

Here the CDR3 DNA reads TGTGCCAGCAGGGGCAATATGCTCCTTAGCTACACCTTC. Encoded protein: CASRGNMLLSYTF. The J gene is TRBJ1-2, the V gene TRBV19; D may be TRBD1 (6 bases). The V end was cut by 9 bases, the J end by 9 bases, with 20 bases between. The CDR3 totals 13 residues. Germline V gene data show CDR1 as LNHDA and CDR2 as SQIVND (reference sequence).

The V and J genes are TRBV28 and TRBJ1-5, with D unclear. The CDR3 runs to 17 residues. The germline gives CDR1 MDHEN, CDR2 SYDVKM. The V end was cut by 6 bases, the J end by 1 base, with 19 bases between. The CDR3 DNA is TGTGCCAGCAGCGGGGTGGGCCAGTCGAACAGCAATCAGCCCCAGCATTTT. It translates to CASSGVGQSNSNQPQHF.

The CDR3: CASSVAGAWDNEQFF. CDR3 sequence (DNA): TGTGCCAGCAGCGTCGCGGGTGCATGGGACAATGAGCAGTTCTTC. The chain combines TRBV9 with TRBJ2-1; D is perhaps TRBD2 (5 bases). Germline V gene sequence: CDR1 SGDLS, CDR2 YYNGEE. With 2 bases removed from V and 5 bases from J, the gap between germline ends came to 14 bases. The CDR3 sequence is 15 residues long.

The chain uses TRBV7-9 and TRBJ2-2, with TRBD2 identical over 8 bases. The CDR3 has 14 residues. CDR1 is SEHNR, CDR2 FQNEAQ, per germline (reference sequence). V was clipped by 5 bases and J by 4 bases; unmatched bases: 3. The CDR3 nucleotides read TGTGCCAGCAGCGGCGGGGGGATCACCGGGGAGCTGTTTTTT. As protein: CASSGGGITGELFF.